This T cell receptor (beta chain) is drawn from a study of glioma-infiltrating T cells after dendritic cell vaccination. The V and J ends lost 5 bases and 6 bases respectively, with 19 bases between them. The length of the CDR3 is 15 residues. Germline CDR1 reads SGHAT; CDR2 reads FQDESV (reference sequence). No glioblastoma patient carried an isocitrate dehydrogenase mutation. TCRdb keeps only in-frame clones here, not all; method: immunoSEQ multiplex PCR. The sample comprises about 92,000 clones, about nine tenths of which are singletons, and about 15% rests with the top ten. The rearrangement uses TRBV11-1 and TRBJ2-5; maybe TRBD1 (7 bases). The source material was blood, sampled before dendritic cell vaccination. The TCR comes from a human donor with glioblastoma. The CDR3 region is CASSHQGGAVKTQYF. Written as DNA, the CDR3 is TGTGCCAGCAGCCACCAGGGGGGCGCGGTAAAGACCCAGTACTTC.